The present T cell receptor (beta chain) was sequenced within a study of cytomegalovirus exposure and HLA in healthy donors. General study findings and limits: Among CMV-associated TCR beta chains, most appeared HLA-restricted in a later analysis.

It was with 60 Vbeta and 13 Jbeta primers that the PCR ran. TCRdb's table, derived via immunoSEQ multiplex PCR, lists solely in-frame clones and lacks some. The sample includes roughly 96,000 clones, 60% to 75% of them seen just once. Worth noting for this clone: Its antigen is as yet unknown.

The germline gives CDR1 SGHRS, CDR2 YFSETQ. The V and J ends lost 3 bases and 3 bases respectively, with 10 bases between them. The CDR3 spans 14 residues. The specimen sequenced was PBMCs. The rearrangement joins TRBV5-1 to TRBJ2-1; no definite D call. The TCR sequence derives from a woman in her seventies in good health and CMV-seropositive. The CDR3 spells CASSWSSLYNEQFF. The CDR3 DNA is TGCGCCAGCAGCTGGAGTAGCCTCTACAATGAGCAGTTCTTC.